This T cell receptor (beta chain) was found in a study of early T cells in non-severe SARS-CoV-2 infection. As for the study in general: Sequenced material consisted of bulk RNA (from unsorted whole blood), and chains were unpaired.

The study's findings and limits: Matching results from VDJdb favored anti-spike CD8 responses, leaving private and CD4 specificities undetected.

Molecules of cDNA were individually given unique molecular identifiers that were attached to them. Via MiXCR, TCRdb re-called the 5' RACE reads, giving one row per CDR3 protein. The sample holds tens of thousands of distinct CDR3 sequences, more than 8.5% seen once. V lost 4 bases, J lost 3 bases, and 9 bases lay in between. The V gene's germline CDR1 is LGHNA and CDR2 YSLEER. CDR3 length equals 13 residues. This clonotype was observed at least ten times. Antigen unknown. This clonotype was sampled from an adult who was a healthcare worker with PCR-confirmed SARS-CoV-2 infection or an uninfected control (not recorded which). The chain links TRBV4-3 to TRBJ1-1, with D unclear. Sample: whole blood. Written as DNA, the CDR3 is TGCGCCAGCAGCCGAAATTGGTACACTGAAGCTTTCTTT. Amino acid sequence: CASSRNWYTEAFF.